This note documents a single T cell receptor (beta chain) sequence. Germline values: CDR1 SQVTM, CDR2 ANQGSEA. This CDR3 comprises 13 residues. CD45RO-negative cells were positively selected for CCR7, leaving out terminally differentiated effector memory CD45RA+ cells. The source of the sample is a study of shared clonotypes between healthy human individuals. Only in-frame clones appear in the TCRdb table, and some are missing; sequencing was by immunoSEQ multiplex PCR. The table has millions of clones, roughly 91% seen once. This TCR came from a man between 18 and 29 years old in good health. Some clones in this sample may be carry-over from other donors' samples. The V call is TRBV29-1, the J call TRBJ2-5, with a possible D match to TRBD2 (6 bases). The J call could be wrong; TRBJ2-7 is a better fit for the DNA end. The sequenced material came from naive CD8+ T cells from PBMCs. CDR3 region: CSAEGTDSYEQYF. The CDR3 nucleotides are TGCAGCGCCGAAGGGACTGACTCCTACGAGCAGTACTTC.